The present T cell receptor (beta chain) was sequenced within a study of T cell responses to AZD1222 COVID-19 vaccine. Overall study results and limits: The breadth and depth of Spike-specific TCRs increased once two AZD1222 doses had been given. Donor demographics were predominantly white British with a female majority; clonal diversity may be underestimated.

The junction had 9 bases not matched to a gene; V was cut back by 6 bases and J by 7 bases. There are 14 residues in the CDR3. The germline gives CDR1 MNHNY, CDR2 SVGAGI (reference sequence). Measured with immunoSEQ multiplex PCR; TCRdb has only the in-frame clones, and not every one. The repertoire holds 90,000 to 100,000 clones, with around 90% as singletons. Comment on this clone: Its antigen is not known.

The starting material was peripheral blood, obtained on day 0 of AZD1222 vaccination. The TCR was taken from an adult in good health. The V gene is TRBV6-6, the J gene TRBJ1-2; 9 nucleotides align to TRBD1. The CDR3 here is CASRSTGGASGYTF. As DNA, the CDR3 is TGTGCCAGCAGGTCAACAGGGGGCGCGAGTGGCTACACCTTC.